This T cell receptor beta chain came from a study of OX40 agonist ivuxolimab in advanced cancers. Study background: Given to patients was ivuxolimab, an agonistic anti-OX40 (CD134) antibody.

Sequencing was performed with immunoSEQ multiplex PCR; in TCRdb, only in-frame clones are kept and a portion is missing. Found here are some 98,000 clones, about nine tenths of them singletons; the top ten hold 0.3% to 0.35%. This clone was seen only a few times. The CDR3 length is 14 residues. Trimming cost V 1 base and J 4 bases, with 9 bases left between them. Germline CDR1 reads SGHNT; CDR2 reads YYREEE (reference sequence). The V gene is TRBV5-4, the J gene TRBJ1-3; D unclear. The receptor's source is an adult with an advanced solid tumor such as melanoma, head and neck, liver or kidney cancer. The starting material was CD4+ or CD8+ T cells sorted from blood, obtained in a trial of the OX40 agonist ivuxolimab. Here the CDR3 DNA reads TGTGCCAGCAGCTTGATGGCAGAAGGAAACACCATATATTTT. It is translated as CASSLMAEGNTIYF.